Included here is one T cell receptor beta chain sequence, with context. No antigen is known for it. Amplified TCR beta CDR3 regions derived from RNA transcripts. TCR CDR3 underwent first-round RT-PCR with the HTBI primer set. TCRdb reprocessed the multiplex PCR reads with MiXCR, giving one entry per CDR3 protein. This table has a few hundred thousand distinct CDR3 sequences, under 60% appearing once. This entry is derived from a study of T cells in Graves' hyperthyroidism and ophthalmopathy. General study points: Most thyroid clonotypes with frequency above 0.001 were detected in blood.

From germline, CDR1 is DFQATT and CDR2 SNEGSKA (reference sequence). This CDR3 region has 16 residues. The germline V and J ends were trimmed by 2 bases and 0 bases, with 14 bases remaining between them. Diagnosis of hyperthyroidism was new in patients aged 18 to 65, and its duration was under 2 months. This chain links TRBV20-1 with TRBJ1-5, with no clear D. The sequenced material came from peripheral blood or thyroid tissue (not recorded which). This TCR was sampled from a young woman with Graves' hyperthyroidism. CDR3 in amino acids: CSARSPEGHSNQPQHF. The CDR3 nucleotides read TGCAGTGCTAGATCCCCGGAGGGTCATAGCAATCAGCCCCAGCATTTT.